What follows describes a single TCR beta chain. Its antigen is as yet unknown. The entry originates in a study of shared clonotypes between healthy human individuals. Study-level findings and limits: Tissues were not sampled, only blood, and their repertoires likely differ. Generally, naive subsets came out with larger estimated richness than memory subsets.

Positively selected for CCR7, the CD45RO-negative cells used as naive CD8 cells excluded terminally differentiated effector memory CD45RA+ cells. Sequencing was at deep level. This table comes from immunoSEQ multiplex PCR, and its TCRdb copy is limited to in-frame clones, with some not included. Among about 800,000 clones listed, about 96% were seen once. CDR1 and CDR2 (germline): GTSNPN, SVGIG (reference sequence). This CDR3 comprises 13 residues. With 5 bases removed from V and 5 bases from J, the gap between germline ends came to 13 bases. Sequenced sample: naive CD8+ T cells sorted from blood. V and J are TRBV30 and TRBJ2-1, with D maybe TRBD2 (5 bases). The sequence was obtained from a man under 40 in good health. In DNA form, the CDR3 reads TGTGCCTGGTACCGTGAGGGTGACAATGAGCAGTTCTTC. This translates into CAWYREGDNEQFF.